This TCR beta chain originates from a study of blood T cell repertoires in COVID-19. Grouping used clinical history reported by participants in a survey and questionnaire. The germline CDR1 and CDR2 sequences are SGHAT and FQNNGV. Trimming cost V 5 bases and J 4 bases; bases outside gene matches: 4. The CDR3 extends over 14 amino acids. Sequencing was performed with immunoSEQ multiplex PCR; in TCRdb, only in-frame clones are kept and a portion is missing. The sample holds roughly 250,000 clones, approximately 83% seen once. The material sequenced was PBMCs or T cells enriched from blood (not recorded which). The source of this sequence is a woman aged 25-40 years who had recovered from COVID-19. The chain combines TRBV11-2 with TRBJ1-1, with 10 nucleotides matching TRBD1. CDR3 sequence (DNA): TGTGCCAGCAGCCCGGACAGGGGGGCCACTGAAGCTTTCTTT. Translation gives CASSPDRGATEAFF.